This is a list of T cell receptor beta chains from one sample in a study of T cell changes during pregnancy in multiple sclerosis. Sequencing used immunoSEQ multiplex PCR; TCRdb keeps in-frame clones, though not all of them. The profile shows 50,000 or so clones, more than 80% of them singletons. The sequences come from CD4+ T cells from peripheral blood mononuclear cells, collected before pregnancy. The receptors were sampled from a female donor with multiple sclerosis, enrolled in a pregnancy study. Both conserved end residues are part of each CDR3. A D gene is named only where the DNA matches it firmly. A clone size is listed for some rows: how often the clone was seen (once, few, many), or a class if it is expanded.

>TRBD2|TRBJ2-7|TRBV27|.
TGTGCCAGCAGCTCGGGGACTAGCGGTTACGAGCAGTACTTC
CASSSGTSGYEQYF
>.|TRBJ1-2|TRBV5-1|.
TGCGCCAGCAGCTTGGGGGCCCGCGGGCTCTATGGCTACACCTTC
CASSLGARGLYGYTF
>.|TRBJ1-3|TRBV30|.
TGTGCCTGGGCGGGGCACTCTGGAAACACCATATATTTT
CAWAGHSGNTIYF
>TRBD1|TRBJ1-5|TRBV28|.
TGTGCCAGCAGTACTACCAAGGACAGGGGGAAAAATCAGCCCCAGCATTTT
CASSTTKDRGKNQPQHF
>TRBD1|TRBJ1-4|TRBV2|.
TGTGCCAGCAGGGGGACAGGGGGCAGGGAAAAACTGTTTTTT
CASRGTGGREKLFF
>.|TRBJ2-7|TRBV29-1|.
TGCAGCGTTCGGGGCTCCTACGAGCAGTACTTC
CSVRGSYEQYF
>.|TRBJ1-2|TRBV27|.
TGTGCCAGCAGTCCGAGGACAGTGGGGGCTGGCTACACCTTC
CASSPRTVGAGYTF
>.|TRBJ2-7|TRBV9|.
TGTGCCAGCAGCGCATCCCCCACTCCCTACGAGCAGTACTTC
CASSASPTPYEQYF
>.|TRBJ1-2|TRBV18|once
TGTGCCAGCTCACCAATCCGGGACACCTATGGCTACACCTTC
CASSPIRDTYGYTF
>TRBD1|TRBJ1-1|TRBV18|once
TGTGCCAGCTCACGGGACAGGGGGGGCACTGAAGCTTTCTTT
CASSRDRGGTEAFF
>.|TRBJ1-4|TRBV25-1|.
TGTGCCAGCAGTGCAGGGGTAAGGGAAAAACTGTTTTTT
CASSAGVREKLFF
>.|TRBJ1-1|TRBV19|.
TGTGCCAGTAGCCGAGGGGGGGGAGGGGACACTGAAGCTTTCTTT
CASSRGGGGDTEAFF
>.|TRBJ1-2|TRBV5-1|.
TGCGCCAGCAGCTTGGCCCAGGGTGGGAACTATGGCTACACCTTC
CASSLAQGGNYGYTF
>.|TRBJ1-1|TRBV6-1|.
TGTGCCAGCAGTGAAGAGGCAGGCACTGAAGCTTTCTTT
CASSEEAGTEAFF
>TRBD1|TRBJ1-4|TRBV7-2|.
TGTGCCAGCAGCTTCGGGACAGGGGAGGGGAAACTGTTTTTT
CASSFGTGEGKLFF
>TRBD1|TRBJ2-1|TRBV5-1|.
TGCGCCAGCAGCGCGGGACAGGGAAGGGAGGATGAGCAGTTCTTC
CASSAGQGREDEQFF
>.|TRBJ1-5|TRBV29-1|.
TGCAGCGTTAAGGACAGCCTCAATCAGCCCCAGCATTTT
CSVKDSLNQPQHF
>TRBD1|TRBJ2-3|TRBV9|few
TGTGCCAGCAGCTCACAGGGGGCCGTCACAGATACGCAGTATTTT
CASSSQGAVTDTQYF
>TRBD1|TRBJ1-2|TRBV10-1|.
TGCGCCAGCAGTGGCTCAGGGGGATACGGCGGCTACACCTTC
CASSGSGGYGGYTF
>TRBD1|TRBJ2-1|TRBV9|.
TGTGCCAGCAGCGTAGTTACGTCAGGGGGTGAGCAGTTCTTC
CASSVVTSGGEQFF
>.|TRBJ2-3|TRBV5-6|.
TGTGCCAGCAGCCCGAGGGCCCAAGATACGCAGTATTTT
CASSPRAQDTQYF
>.|TRBJ1-2|TRBV30|.
TGTGCCTTACAGTCCCGGCACTATGGCTACACCTTC
CALQSRHYGYTF
>.|TRBJ1-2|TRBV7-2|.
TGTGCCAGCAGCTCCAGAAAACTATGGGGCTACACCTTC
CASSSRKLWGYTF